The 13 T cell receptor beta chains presented below share a single source sample, sequenced in a study of cytomegalovirus exposure and HLA in healthy donors. PCR amplification relied on 60 Vbeta primers (plus 13 Jbeta primers). This table comes from immunoSEQ multiplex PCR, and its TCRdb copy is limited to in-frame clones, with some not included. The sample holds 150,000 to 200,000 clones, 60% to 80% seen once. Source material: PBMCs. Source of these receptors: a man younger than 35 in good health and CMV-seropositive.

CDR3 nucleotide sequence: TGTGCCTGGAGTGTACAGCGAGGGGGCATCACTGAAGCTTTCTTT. This gives the protein CAWSVQRGGITEAFF. The chain is built from TRBV30 and TRBJ1-1; 7 bases line up with TRBD1. CDR3 length: 15 amino acids. Trimming took 0 bases from V and 4 from J; bases not matched to a gene: 8. The germline CDR1 and CDR2 sequences are GTSNPN and SVGIG (reference sequence). Using reference TRBV30 and TRBJ1-1 for the parts outside the CDR3, the full variable domain is SQTIHQWPATLVQPVGSPLSLECTVEGTSNPNLYWYRQAAGRGLQLLFYSVGIGQISSEVPQNLSASRPQDRQFILSSKKLLLSDSGFYLCAWSVQRGGITEAFFGQGTRLTVV.

This clone turned up a few times. This chain joins TRBV5-6 and TRBJ1-1, with 8 bases that match TRBD1. V shed 4 bases and J 4 bases; nucleotides not matched to a gene: 6. The CDR3 totals 14 residues. CDR1 and CDR2 (germline): SGHDT, YYEEEE. In nucleotides, the CDR3 is TGTGCCAGCAGCCTAGGGGACAGGTCCACTGAAGCTTTCTTT. It is translated as CASSLGDRSTEAFF.

This clone was seen once. The gene calls are TRBV4-1 and TRBJ1-5, with TRBD1 identical over 7 bases. This CDR3 region has 17 residues. V shed 1 base and J 0 bases; nucleotides not matched to a gene: 6. CDR1 and CDR2 (germline): MGHRA, YSYEKL. This CDR3 reads CASSQVGGQRSNQPQHF. The CDR3 nucleotides read TGCGCCAGCAGCCAAGTTGGGGGACAGCGTAGCAATCAGCCCCAGCATTTT.

This chain links TRBV2 with TRBJ2-1; TRBD2 agrees at 11 bases. The CDR3 length is 16 residues. J lost 2 bases, V lost 5 bases, and 5 bases had no gene match. From germline, CDR1 is SNHLY and CDR2 FYNNEI. The CDR3 spells CASSRIAGGPYNEQFF. In DNA form, the CDR3 reads TGTGCCAGCAGTCGCATAGCGGGAGGGCCCTACAATGAGCAGTTCTTC.

This clone has only a few counts. The V and J genes are TRBV27 and TRBJ1-4, with D possibly TRBD1 on 5 matching bases. There are 13 residues in the CDR3. V was trimmed by 3 bases and J by 8 bases, leaving 10 bases between them. Germline CDR1 and CDR2: MNHEY and SMNVEV (reference sequence). The chain's CDR3 is CASSFSGFEKLFF. For the CDR3, the DNA is TGTGCCAGCAGTTTCTCAGGGTTCGAAAAACTGTTTTTT.

The V gene is TRBV9, the J gene TRBJ1-3; 7 bases match TRBD1. Germline V CDR1 and CDR2: SGDLS, YYNGEE. The CDR3 totals 15 residues. V shed 3 bases and J 2 bases; nucleotides not matched to a gene: 5. The CDR3 nucleotides are TGTGCCAGCAGCGCCGGGACAGTCCCTGGAAACACCATATATTTT. Translating it yields CASSAGTVPGNTIYF.

V gene TRBV6-1 combines with J gene TRBJ1-5; D may be TRBD1 (5 bases). This CDR3 spans 14 amino acids. In germline, CDR1 is MNHNS, CDR2 SASEGT. V was pared by 4 bases and J by 9 bases, with 16 bases between. The CDR3 reads CASSGYRERGPQHF. CDR3 in DNA: TGTGCCAGCAGTGGTTATCGGGAGAGGGGGCCCCAGCATTTT.

This chain links TRBV19 with TRBJ1-5; 9 nucleotides line up with TRBD1. Germline V gives CDR1 LNHDA, CDR2 SQIVND (reference sequence). Trimming removed 6 bases from V and 3 bases from J; junction bases left unmatched: 9. CDR3 length: 16 residues. The CDR3, as DNA: TGTGCCAGTAGCCCCGGGACAGGGCGATACAATCAGCCCCAGCATTTT. Translated, it gives CASSPGTGRYNQPQHF.

The genes are TRBV7-6 and TRBJ2-2; the D gene is possibly TRBD2 (7 bases). Per germline, CDR1 SGHVS and CDR2 FNYEAQ. This CDR3 comprises 15 residues. The V end lost 2 bases, the J end lost 6 bases, and 13 bases lay between the germline ends. The CDR3 bases are TGTGCCAGCAGCTTAATAGGGGGGGCGTCCGGGGAGCTGTTTTTT. It is translated as CASSLIGGASGELFF.

The V gene is TRBV2, the J gene TRBJ2-5, with 10 nucleotides matching TRBD2. Unmatched junction bases numbered 5, after V lost 3 bases and J lost 1 base. The CDR3 has 16 amino acids. Germline V gene data show CDR1 as SNHLY and CDR2 as FYNNEI. This chain's CDR3 is CASSDPASGGQETQYF. Here the CDR3 DNA reads TGTGCCAGCAGTGACCCGGCTAGCGGGGGCCAAGAGACCCAGTACTTC.

CDR3 nucleotides: TGTGCCAGCAGTGAGGGAAGTGACAGGGCCCTCTATGGCTACACCTTC. Translated, it gives CASSEGSDRALYGYTF. V is TRBV2 and J is TRBJ1-2; 7 bases fit TRBD1. Trimming cost V 3 bases and J 4 bases; bases outside gene matches: 11. Germline CDR1 and CDR2: SNHLY and FYNNEI. The CDR3 loop spans 16 amino acids.

The J gene is TRBJ1-1, the V gene TRBV7-2, with 7 bases fitting TRBD1. The CDR3 covers 13 residues. V was pared by 5 bases and J by 3 bases, with 3 bases of the junction left unmatched. Germline-derived CDR1 and CDR2 are SGHTA and FQGNSA. CDR3 DNA: TGTGCCAGCAGCCAAGGGGGCGACACTGAAGCTTTCTTT. This translates into CASSQGGDTEAFF. Together with reference TRBV7-2 and TRBJ1-1, the CDR3 gives the full variable domain: GAGVSQSPSNKVTEKGKDVELRCDPISGHTALYWYRQSLGQGLEFLIYFQGNSAPDKSGLPSDRFSAERTGGSVSTLTIQRTQQEDSAVYLCASSQGGDTEAFFGQGTRLTVV.

V is TRBV9 and J is TRBJ1-1; 8 bases align to TRBD1. The CDR3 length is 16 residues. V lost 0 bases and J lost 0; bases outside the gene matches: 4. The V gene's germline CDR1 is SGDLS and CDR2 YYNGEE. The CDR3 loop reads CASSVAQGALNTEAFF. The CDR3 DNA reads TGTGCCAGCAGCGTAGCTCAGGGGGCTCTGAACACTGAAGCTTTCTTT.